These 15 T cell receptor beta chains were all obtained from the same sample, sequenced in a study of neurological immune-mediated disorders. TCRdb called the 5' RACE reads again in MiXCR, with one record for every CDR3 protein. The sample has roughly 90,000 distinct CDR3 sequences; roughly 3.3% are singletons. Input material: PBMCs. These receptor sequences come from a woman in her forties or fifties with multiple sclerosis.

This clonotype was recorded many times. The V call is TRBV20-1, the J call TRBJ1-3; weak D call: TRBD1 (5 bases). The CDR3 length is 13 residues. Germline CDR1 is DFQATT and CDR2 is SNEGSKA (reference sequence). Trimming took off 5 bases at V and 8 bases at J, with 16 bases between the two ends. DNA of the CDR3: TGCAGTGCTGGACAAACGTCAAAGGACACCATATATTTT. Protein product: CSAGQTSKDTIYF.

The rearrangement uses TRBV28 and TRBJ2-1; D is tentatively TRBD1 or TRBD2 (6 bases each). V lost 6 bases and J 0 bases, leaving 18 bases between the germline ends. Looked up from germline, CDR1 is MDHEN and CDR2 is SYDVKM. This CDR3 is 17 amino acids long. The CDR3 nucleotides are TGTGCCAGCAGGGGGGGCGGCTACAGGAGCTCCTACAATGAGCAGTTCTTC. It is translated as CASRGGGYRSSYNEQFF.

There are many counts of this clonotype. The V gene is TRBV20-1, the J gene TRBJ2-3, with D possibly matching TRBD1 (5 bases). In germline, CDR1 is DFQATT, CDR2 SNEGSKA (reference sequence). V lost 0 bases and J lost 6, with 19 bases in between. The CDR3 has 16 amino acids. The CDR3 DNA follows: TGCAGTGCTAGAGATGGAACAGCAGGGTTGGTTGATACGCAGTATTTT. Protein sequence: CSARDGTAGLVDTQYF.

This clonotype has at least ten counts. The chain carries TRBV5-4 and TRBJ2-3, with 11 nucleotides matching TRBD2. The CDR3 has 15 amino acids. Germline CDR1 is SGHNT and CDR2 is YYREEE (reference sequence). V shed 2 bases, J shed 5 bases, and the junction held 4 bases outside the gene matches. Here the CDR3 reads CASSFSGGAVDTQYF. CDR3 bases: TGTGCCAGCAGCTTTAGCGGGGGGGCCGTAGATACGCAGTATTTT.

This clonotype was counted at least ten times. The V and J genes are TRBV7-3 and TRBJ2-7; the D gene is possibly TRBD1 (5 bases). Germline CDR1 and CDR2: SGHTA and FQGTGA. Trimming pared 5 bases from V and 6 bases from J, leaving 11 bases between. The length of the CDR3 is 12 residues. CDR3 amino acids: CASSNDRFEQYF. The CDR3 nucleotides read TGTGCCAGCAGCAACGACAGATTCGAGCAGTACTTC.

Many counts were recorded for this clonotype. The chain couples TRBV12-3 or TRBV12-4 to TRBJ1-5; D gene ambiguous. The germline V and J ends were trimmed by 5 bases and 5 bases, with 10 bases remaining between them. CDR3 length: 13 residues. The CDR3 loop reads CASSGGNYQPQHF. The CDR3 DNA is TGTGCCAGCAGTGGTGGAAATTATCAGCCCCAGCATTTT.

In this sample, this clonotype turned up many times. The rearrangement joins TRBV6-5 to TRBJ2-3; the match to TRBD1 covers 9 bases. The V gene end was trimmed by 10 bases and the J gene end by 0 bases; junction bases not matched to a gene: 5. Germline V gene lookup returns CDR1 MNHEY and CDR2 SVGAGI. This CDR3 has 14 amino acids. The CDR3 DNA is TGTGCCACCGCACAGGGGGCTAGCACAGATACGCAGTATTTT. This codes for CATAQGASTDTQYF.

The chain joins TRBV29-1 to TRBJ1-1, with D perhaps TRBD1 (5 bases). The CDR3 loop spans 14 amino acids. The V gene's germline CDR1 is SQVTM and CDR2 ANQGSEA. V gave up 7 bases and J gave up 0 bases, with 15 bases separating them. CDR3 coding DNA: TGCAGCGGCCACAAGGGGCGGATGAACACTGAAGCTTTCTTT. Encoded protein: CSGHKGRMNTEAFF.

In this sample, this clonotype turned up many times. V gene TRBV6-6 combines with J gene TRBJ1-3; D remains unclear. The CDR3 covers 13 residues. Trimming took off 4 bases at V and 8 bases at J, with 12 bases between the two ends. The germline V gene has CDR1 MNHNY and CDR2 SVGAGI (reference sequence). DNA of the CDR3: TGTGCCAGCAGTTGGTCCCAGGAGGACACCATATATTTT. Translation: CASSWSQEDTIYF.

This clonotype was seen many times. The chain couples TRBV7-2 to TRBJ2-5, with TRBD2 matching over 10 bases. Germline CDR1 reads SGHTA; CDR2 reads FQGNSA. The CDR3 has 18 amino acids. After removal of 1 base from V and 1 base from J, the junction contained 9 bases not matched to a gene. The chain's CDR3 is CASSLGRLAGAIQETQYF. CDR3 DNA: TGTGCCAGCAGCTTAGGGAGGCTAGCGGGGGCCATCCAAGAGACCCAGTACTTC.

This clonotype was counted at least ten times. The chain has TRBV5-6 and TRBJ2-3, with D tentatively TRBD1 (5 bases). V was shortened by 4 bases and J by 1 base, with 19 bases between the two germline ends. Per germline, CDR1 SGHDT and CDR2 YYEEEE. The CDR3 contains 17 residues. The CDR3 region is CASSVLRGLSGTDTQYF. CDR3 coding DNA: TGTGCCAGCAGCGTCTTAAGGGGTCTTTCTGGCACAGATACGCAGTATTTT.

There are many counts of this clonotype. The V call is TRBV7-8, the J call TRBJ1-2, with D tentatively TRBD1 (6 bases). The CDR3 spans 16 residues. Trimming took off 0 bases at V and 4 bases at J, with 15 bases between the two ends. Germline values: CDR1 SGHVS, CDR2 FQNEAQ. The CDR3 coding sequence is TGTGCCAGCAGCTTAGCGGATCAAGGGGGGATCTATGGCTACACCTTC. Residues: CASSLADQGGIYGYTF.

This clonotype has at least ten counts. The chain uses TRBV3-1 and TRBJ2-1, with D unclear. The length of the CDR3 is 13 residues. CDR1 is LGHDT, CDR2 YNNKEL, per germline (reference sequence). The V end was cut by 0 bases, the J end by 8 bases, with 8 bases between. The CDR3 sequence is CASSQDFLDEQFF. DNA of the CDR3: TGTGCCAGCAGCCAAGATTTTTTGGATGAGCAGTTCTTC.

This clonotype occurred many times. The CDR3 region has the DNA TGTGCCAGCAGTTTTCGAGGGACTAGCGCAAGCACAGATACGCAGTATTTT. Translation: CASSFRGTSASTDTQYF. The rearrangement joins TRBV12-3 or TRBV12-4 to TRBJ2-3; 10 bases are shared with TRBD2. This CDR3 contains 17 residues. Trimming cost V 3 bases and J 0 bases; bases outside gene matches: 6.

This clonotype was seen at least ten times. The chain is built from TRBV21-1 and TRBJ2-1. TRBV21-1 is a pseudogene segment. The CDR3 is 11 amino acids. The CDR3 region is CASSIWVEQFF. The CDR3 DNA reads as TGTGCCAGCAGCATATGGGTTGAGCAGTTCTTC.